The entry below gives a single T cell receptor beta chain sequence along with its context. The data belong to a study of blood T cell repertoires in COVID-19. Authors' data handling: It was from reference gene primer amplification that nucleated cell counts were estimated. Method: immunoSEQ multiplex PCR; TCRdb's copy keeps in-frame clones and lacks some. V and J calls and clone size are those listed in that table; D and trimming were worked out from the DNA. The repertoire has 52,000 or so clones, roughly 88% of them found once; the top ten carry approximately 2.6%. The CDR3 runs to 16 residues. Trimming left V 2 bases short and J 0 bases short, with 12 bases between. Germline loops: CDR1 MNHEY, CDR2 SVGAGI.

This chain uses TRBV6-5 with TRBJ2-3; D is ambiguous. The receptor's source is an elderly man with acute or convalescent COVID-19. The sequencing input was peripheral blood. DNA of the CDR3: TGTGCCAGCAGTTACCGACACCTCAGTAGCACAGATACGCAGTATTTT. Translation: CASSYRHLSSTDTQYF.